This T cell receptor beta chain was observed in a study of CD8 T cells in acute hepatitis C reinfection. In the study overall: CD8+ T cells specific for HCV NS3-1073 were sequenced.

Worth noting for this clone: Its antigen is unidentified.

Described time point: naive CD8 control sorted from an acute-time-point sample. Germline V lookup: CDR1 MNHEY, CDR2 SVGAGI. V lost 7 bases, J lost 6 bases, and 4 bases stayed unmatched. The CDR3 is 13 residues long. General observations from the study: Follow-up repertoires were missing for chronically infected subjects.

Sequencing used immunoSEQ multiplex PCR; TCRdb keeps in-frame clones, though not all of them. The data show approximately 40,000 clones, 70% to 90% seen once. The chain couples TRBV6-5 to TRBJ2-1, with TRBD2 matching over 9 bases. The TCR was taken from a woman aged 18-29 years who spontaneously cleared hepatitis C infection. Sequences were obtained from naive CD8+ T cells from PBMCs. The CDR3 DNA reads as TGTGCCAGCACTATAGCGGGAGCCAATGAGCAGTTCTTC. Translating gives CASTIAGANEQFF.